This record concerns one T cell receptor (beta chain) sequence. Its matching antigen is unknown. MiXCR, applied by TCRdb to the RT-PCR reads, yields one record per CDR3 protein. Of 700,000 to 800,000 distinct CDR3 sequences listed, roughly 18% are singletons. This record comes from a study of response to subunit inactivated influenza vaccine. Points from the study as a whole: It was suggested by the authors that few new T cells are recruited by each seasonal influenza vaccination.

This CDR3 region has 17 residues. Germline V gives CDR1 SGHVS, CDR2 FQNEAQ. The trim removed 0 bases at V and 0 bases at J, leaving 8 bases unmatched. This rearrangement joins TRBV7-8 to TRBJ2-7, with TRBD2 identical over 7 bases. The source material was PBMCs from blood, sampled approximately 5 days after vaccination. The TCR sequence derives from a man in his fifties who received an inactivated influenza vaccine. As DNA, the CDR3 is TGTGCCAGCAGCTTAGCTTTGTCCGGGGGGAGCTCCTACGAGCAGTACTTC. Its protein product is CASSLALSGGSSYEQYF.